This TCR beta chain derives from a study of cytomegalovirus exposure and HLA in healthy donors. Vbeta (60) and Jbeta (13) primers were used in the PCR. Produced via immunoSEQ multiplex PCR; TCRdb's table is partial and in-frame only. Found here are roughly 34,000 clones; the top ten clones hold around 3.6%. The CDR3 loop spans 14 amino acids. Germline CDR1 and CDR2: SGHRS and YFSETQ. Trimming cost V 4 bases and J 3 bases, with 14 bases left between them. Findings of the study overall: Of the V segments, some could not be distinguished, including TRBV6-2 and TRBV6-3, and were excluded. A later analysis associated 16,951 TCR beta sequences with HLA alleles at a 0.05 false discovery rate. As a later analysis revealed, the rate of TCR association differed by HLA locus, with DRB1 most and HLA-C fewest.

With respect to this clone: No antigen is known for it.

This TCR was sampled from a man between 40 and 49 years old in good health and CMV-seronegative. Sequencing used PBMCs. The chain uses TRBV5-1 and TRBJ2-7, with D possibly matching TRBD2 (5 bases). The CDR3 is CASSPSFTIYEQYF. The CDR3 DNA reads TGCGCCAGCAGCCCTAGCTTTACCATCTACGAGCAGTACTTC.